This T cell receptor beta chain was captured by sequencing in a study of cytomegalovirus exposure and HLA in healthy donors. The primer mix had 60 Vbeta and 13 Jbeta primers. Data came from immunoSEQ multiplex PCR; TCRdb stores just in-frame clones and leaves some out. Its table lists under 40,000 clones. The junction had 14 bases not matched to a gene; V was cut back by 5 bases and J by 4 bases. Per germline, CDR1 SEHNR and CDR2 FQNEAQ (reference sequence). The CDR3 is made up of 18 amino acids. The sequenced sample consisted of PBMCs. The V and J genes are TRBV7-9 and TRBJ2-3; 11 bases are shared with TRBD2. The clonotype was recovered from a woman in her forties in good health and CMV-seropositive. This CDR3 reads CASSIYRNLAGGADTQYF. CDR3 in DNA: TGTGCCAGCAGCATCTACAGAAACCTAGCGGGAGGAGCAGATACGCAGTATTTT. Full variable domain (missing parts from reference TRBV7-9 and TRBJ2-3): DTGVSQNPRHKITKRGQNVTFRCDPISEHNRLYWYRQTLGQGPEFLTYFQNEAQLEKSRLLSDRFSAERPKGSFSTLEIQRTEQGDSAMYLCASSIYRNLAGGADTQYFGPGTRLTVL.